This T cell receptor (beta chain) was identified in a study of T cells after yellow fever vaccination. Overall study results and limits: FACS-sorted repertoires could harbor abundant contaminating bulk-population clonotypes. A minor fraction of clonotypes spanned both CD4 and CD8 compartments. Subsequent to the booster, the majority of primary-vaccination clones reappeared (96% CD4, approximately 90% CD8).

The study made its TCR cDNA through 5'RACE template switching. That step introduced a universal primer site along with UMIs. TCRdb re-called the 5' RACE reads through MiXCR, storing one row per CDR3 protein. The data contain 320,000 or so distinct CDR3 sequences, roughly 8% of them seen just once; the ten biggest clones take up 17%. V was cut by 1 base and J by 2 bases, with 9 bases left in between. This CDR3 spans 14 amino acids. Germline lookup yields CDR1 SGHDN and CDR2 FVKESK. As concerns this clonotype: What it binds is not known.

Material: PBMCs, obtained roughly 45 days after the first yellow fever vaccination. This chain uses TRBV14 with TRBJ2-7; unclear D gene. The sequence came from a man younger than 30 who received the YFV17D yellow fever vaccine. CDR3 region: CASSQGWGAYEQYF. The CDR3 DNA follows: TGTGCCAGCAGCCAAGGCTGGGGTGCCTACGAGCAGTACTTC.